The source of this T cell receptor (beta chain) is a study of technical replicates of blood from several donors. This CDR3 is built from 13 residues. Trimming removed 6 bases at V and 4 bases at J, with 12 bases between. In germline, CDR1 is SEHNR, CDR2 FQNEAQ (reference sequence). TCRdb keeps only in-frame clones here, not all; method: immunoSEQ multiplex PCR. The sample has 85,000 to 100,000 clones; approximately 95% are singletons. Sequenced sample: T cells isolated from PBMCs. The chain couples TRBV7-9 to TRBJ1-1; D gene uncertain. The TCR originated in a human donor in good health. The CDR3 reads CASSFGLPTEAFF. The CDR3 region has the DNA TGTGCCAGCAGTTTCGGGTTACCCACTGAAGCTTTCTTT.